These T cell receptor beta chains were read from a single sample in a study of Ad26.COV2.S vaccination and SARS-CoV-2 variants. Assay used: immunoSEQ multiplex PCR; TCRdb lists only in-frame clones, some missing. The sample gives roughly 700,000 clones, roughly nine tenths of which show up once; approximately 1.5% is in the top ten. The sequenced sample was peripheral blood, obtained in a trial of Ad26.COV2.S vaccine versus placebo. The receptors here all came from a person aged 18-60 years who received the Ad26.COV2.S COVID-19 vaccine or a placebo. CDR3s include the opening cysteine and the closing phenylalanine or tryptophan. Fields, in order: J gene, D gene, V gene, clone size, CDR3 DNA, CDR3 protein. D genes are given only for firm matches. The size field is filled for only some rows; it gives once, few, many or a size class.

j_gene: TRBJ2-5; d_gene: -; v_gene: TRBV5-6; abundance: -; CDR3nt: TGTGCCAGCAGCTTGTCCCTAGCTGGAGGGGAGACCCAGTACTTC; CDR3aa: CASSLSLAGGETQYF
j_gene: TRBJ2-5; d_gene: TRBD1; v_gene: TRBV7-2; abundance: -; CDR3nt: TGTGCCAGCAGCTTAGTTGACAGGGGTGGGGAGACCCAGTACTTC; CDR3aa: CASSLVDRGGETQYF
j_gene: TRBJ1-4; d_gene: -; v_gene: TRBV19; abundance: -; CDR3nt: TGTGCCAGTTCCGGGATTGCAACTAATGAAAAACTGTTTTTT; CDR3aa: CASSGIATNEKLFF
j_gene: TRBJ2-5; d_gene: -; v_gene: TRBV27; abundance: -; CDR3nt: TGTGCCAGCACCTCCCAAGAGACCCAGTACTTC; CDR3aa: CASTSQETQYF
j_gene: TRBJ2-5; d_gene: TRBD2; v_gene: TRBV5-1; abundance: once; CDR3nt: TGCGCCAGCAGCCCAGGGACTAGCGGGGACACAGAGACCCAGTACTTC; CDR3aa: CASSPGTSGDTETQYF
j_gene: TRBJ1-5; d_gene: -; v_gene: TRBV3-1/TRBV3-2; abundance: -; CDR3nt: TGTGCCAGCAGCCAAGATTTGAACGCCCCAAGGGATTTT; CDR3aa: CASSQDLNAPRDF
j_gene: TRBJ2-7; d_gene: -; v_gene: TRBV10-2; abundance: once; CDR3nt: TGCGCCAGCAGGGGCCTAACCTACGAGCAGTACTTC; CDR3aa: CASRGLTYEQYF
j_gene: TRBJ1-2; d_gene: -; v_gene: TRBV5-1; abundance: -; CDR3nt: TGCGCCAGCAGCTATGCCTCGGGGAGGAATGGCTACACCTTC; CDR3aa: CASSYASGRNGYTF
j_gene: TRBJ2-5; d_gene: TRBD1; v_gene: TRBV11-3; abundance: -; CDR3nt: TGTGCCAGCAGCCGTCGCACAGGGGACGGAGAGACCCAGTACTTC; CDR3aa: CASSRRTGDGETQYF
j_gene: TRBJ1-5; d_gene: -; v_gene: TRBV6-1; abundance: -; CDR3nt: TGTGCCAGCAGTGGCCGGGTCCCGGGATTAAATAGCAATCAGCCCCAGCATTTT; CDR3aa: CASSGRVPGLNSNQPQHF
j_gene: TRBJ1-1; d_gene: TRBD1; v_gene: TRBV6-6; abundance: -; CDR3nt: TGTGCCAGCAGTATCGACAGGGGAGAAGCTTTCTTT; CDR3aa: CASSIDRGEAFF
j_gene: TRBJ2-4; d_gene: TRBD2; v_gene: TRBV6-6; abundance: few; CDR3nt: TGTGCCAGCAGTTACACTAGCGGGAGCCTCGACATTCAGTACTTC; CDR3aa: CASSYTSGSLDIQYF
j_gene: TRBJ1-1; d_gene: -; v_gene: TRBV29-1; abundance: -; CDR3nt: TGCAGCGTTGAAGGGGGGTTGGCTGAAGCTTTCTTT; CDR3aa: CSVEGGLAEAFF
j_gene: TRBJ2-7; d_gene: -; v_gene: TRBV2; abundance: -; CDR3nt: TGTGCCAGCAGTCCAGGCGTAAGCTCTCAATACGAGCAGTACTTC; CDR3aa: CASSPGVSSQYEQYF
j_gene: TRBJ1-3; d_gene: -; v_gene: TRBV6-6; abundance: -; CDR3nt: TGTGCCAGCAGTCGACGATCGGTTAACTACCCTTCGGACAGCTCTGGAAACACCATATATTTT; CDR3aa: CASSRRSVNYPSDSSGNTIYF
j_gene: TRBJ2-7; d_gene: -; v_gene: TRBV30; abundance: -; CDR3nt: TGTGCCTGGAGGAATGGTTACGAGCAGTACTTC; CDR3aa: CAWRNGYEQYF
j_gene: TRBJ2-1; d_gene: -; v_gene: TRBV7-9; abundance: once; CDR3nt: TGTGCCAGCAGTGGCCCCAGCGACAACTACAATGAGCAGTTCTTC; CDR3aa: CASSGPSDNYNEQFF
j_gene: TRBJ1-1; d_gene: -; v_gene: TRBV5-8; abundance: -; CDR3nt: TGTGCCAGCAGCCGGGCCTTGAACACTGAAGCTTTCTTT; CDR3aa: CASSRALNTEAFF
j_gene: TRBJ2-7; d_gene: -; v_gene: TRBV3-1/TRBV3-2; abundance: -; CDR3nt: TGTGCCAGCAGCCGTAGTTACGAGCAGTACTTC; CDR3aa: CASSRSYEQYF
j_gene: TRBJ2-7; d_gene: -; v_gene: TRBV7-9; abundance: -; CDR3nt: TGTGCCAGCAGGCAAGCAGGGGCCTCCTACGAGCAGTACTTC; CDR3aa: CASRQAGASYEQYF
j_gene: TRBJ2-7; d_gene: TRBD1; v_gene: TRBV30; abundance: -; CDR3nt: TGTGCCTGGTGCCCCGGGACAGGGCCCTACGAGCAGTACTTC; CDR3aa: CAWCPGTGPYEQYF
j_gene: TRBJ2-1; d_gene: -; v_gene: TRBV19; abundance: -; CDR3nt: TGTGCCAGTAGTCAAGCAGGGGTGTCCTACAATGAGCAGTTCTTC; CDR3aa: CASSQAGVSYNEQFF
j_gene: TRBJ2-2; d_gene: TRBD1; v_gene: TRBV5-1; abundance: -; CDR3nt: TGCGCCAGCAGCCCCCGCAGGGGGCCCGCGAACACCGGGGAGCTGTTTTTT; CDR3aa: CASSPRRGPANTGELFF
j_gene: TRBJ2-3; d_gene: -; v_gene: TRBV7-8; abundance: once; CDR3nt: TGTGCCAGCAGCCCCCTTGGGCACAGCACAGATACGCAGTATTTT; CDR3aa: CASSPLGHSTDTQYF
j_gene: TRBJ1-1; d_gene: -; v_gene: TRBV11-2; abundance: -; CDR3nt: TGTGCCAGCAGTCCCTATCTGACTGAAGCTTTCTTT; CDR3aa: CASSPYLTEAFF
j_gene: TRBJ1-5; d_gene: -; v_gene: TRBV4-2; abundance: few; CDR3nt: TGTGCCAGCAGCCAAGTAATGACAGACCTTTTATTGCCCCAGCATTTT; CDR3aa: CASSQVMTDLLLPQHF
j_gene: TRBJ1-3; d_gene: -; v_gene: TRBV3-1/TRBV3-2; abundance: -; CDR3nt: TGTGCCAGCAGCCAAGAGCGGGGAGTCACCATATATTTT; CDR3aa: CASSQERGVTIYF
j_gene: TRBJ1-4; d_gene: -; v_gene: TRBV7-6; abundance: -; CDR3nt: TGTGCCAGCAGCCGATGGGCTACAACTAATGAAAAACTGTTTTTT; CDR3aa: CASSRWATTNEKLFF
j_gene: TRBJ2-7; d_gene: -; v_gene: TRBV2; abundance: -; CDR3nt: TGTGCCAGCAGTGATTACGAGCAGTACTTC; CDR3aa: CASSDYEQYF
j_gene: TRBJ1-3; d_gene: -; v_gene: TRBV5-4; abundance: few; CDR3nt: TGTGCCAGCAGTTCCCCGGGGAGGTCGGCCTCTGGAAACACCATATATTTT; CDR3aa: CASSSPGRSASGNTIYF
j_gene: TRBJ2-5; d_gene: -; v_gene: TRBV9; abundance: -; CDR3nt: TGTGCCAGCAGCTCTCAGGGTCAAGAGACCCAGTACTTC; CDR3aa: CASSSQGQETQYF
j_gene: TRBJ2-2; d_gene: -; v_gene: TRBV19; abundance: once; CDR3nt: TGTGCCAGTAAGAAGGAGCACTCGAACACCGGGGAGCTGTTTTTT; CDR3aa: CASKKEHSNTGELFF
j_gene: TRBJ1-1; d_gene: TRBD1; v_gene: TRBV19; abundance: -; CDR3nt: TGTGCCAGTAACGGACAGGGTTGGACTGAAGCTTTCTTT; CDR3aa: CASNGQGWTEAFF
j_gene: TRBJ1-5; d_gene: -; v_gene: TRBV15; abundance: few; CDR3nt: TGTGCCACCAGCAGAGATAAAGTTTACAATCAGCCCCAGCATTTT; CDR3aa: CATSRDKVYNQPQHF
j_gene: TRBJ1-4; d_gene: -; v_gene: TRBV6-5; abundance: -; CDR3nt: TGTGCCAGCACCGAGACGGGGACCGAAAAACTGTTTTTT; CDR3aa: CASTETGTEKLFF
j_gene: TRBJ1-1; d_gene: TRBD1; v_gene: TRBV29-1; abundance: -; CDR3nt: TGCAGCGTCGAAGACAGGGTTACTGAAGCTTTCTTT; CDR3aa: CSVEDRVTEAFF
j_gene: TRBJ1-6; d_gene: -; v_gene: TRBV11-2; abundance: -; CDR3nt: TGTGCCAGCAGCCTAGGACTTAACGGGGCACCCCTCCACTTT; CDR3aa: CASSLGLNGAPLHF
j_gene: TRBJ2-5; d_gene: TRBD1; v_gene: TRBV7-9; abundance: -; CDR3nt: TGTGCCAGCAGCTGGGACAGGGGTGGGGAGACCCAGTACTTC; CDR3aa: CASSWDRGGETQYF
j_gene: TRBJ2-5; d_gene: -; v_gene: TRBV11-3; abundance: -; CDR3nt: TGTGCCAGCAGCTTAGGGACAACCCAAGAGACCCAGTACTTC; CDR3aa: CASSLGTTQETQYF
j_gene: TRBJ1-5; d_gene: TRBD1; v_gene: TRBV19; abundance: -; CDR3nt: TGTGCCAGTAGTATGGCAGGGGGTAGGCCCCAGCATTTT; CDR3aa: CASSMAGGRPQHF
j_gene: TRBJ2-6; d_gene: TRBD1; v_gene: TRBV4-3; abundance: -; CDR3nt: TGCGCCAGCAGCCGTGGGACAGCGGATGCCCAGTCTGGGGCCAACGTCCTGACTTTC; CDR3aa: CASSRGTADAQSGANVLTF
j_gene: TRBJ1-2; d_gene: TRBD1; v_gene: TRBV27; abundance: -; CDR3nt: TGTGCCAGCAGTTCCAGGGGGCGTTATGATGGCTACACCTTC; CDR3aa: CASSSRGRYDGYTF
j_gene: TRBJ2-5; d_gene: -; v_gene: TRBV7-2; abundance: -; CDR3nt: TGTGCCAGCAGCTTAGCGGGGGGGACAGTTCAAGAGACCCAGTACTTC; CDR3aa: CASSLAGGTVQETQYF
j_gene: TRBJ1-1; d_gene: TRBD1; v_gene: TRBV5-8; abundance: once; CDR3nt: TGTGCCAGCAGCCCCGGGACAGTGAACACTGAAGCTTTCTTT; CDR3aa: CASSPGTVNTEAFF
j_gene: TRBJ1-5; d_gene: -; v_gene: TRBV19; abundance: -; CDR3nt: TGTGCCAGTAGTACGACCACGACAGCTTATAGCAATCAGCCCCAGCATTTT; CDR3aa: CASSTTTTAYSNQPQHF
j_gene: TRBJ1-5; d_gene: TRBD1; v_gene: TRBV24-1; abundance: -; CDR3nt: TGTGCCACCAGTGAATCCGGGACAGTGCCCCAGCATTTT; CDR3aa: CATSESGTVPQHF
j_gene: TRBJ2-2; d_gene: -; v_gene: TRBV6-6; abundance: -; CDR3nt: TGTGCCAGCAGTTACCTGACAGTGGCCGGGGAGCTGTTTTTT; CDR3aa: CASSYLTVAGELFF
j_gene: TRBJ1-2; d_gene: -; v_gene: TRBV27; abundance: -; CDR3nt: TGTGCCAGCAGTTTAACAGGGAGTGCTAACTATGGCTACACCTTC; CDR3aa: CASSLTGSANYGYTF
j_gene: TRBJ1-5; d_gene: -; v_gene: TRBV3-1/TRBV3-2; abundance: -; CDR3nt: TGTGCCAGCAGCCCTCAAAGGGCAGGTGGGGCCCAGCATTTT; CDR3aa: CASSPQRAGGAQHF
j_gene: TRBJ1-3; d_gene: -; v_gene: TRBV6-5; abundance: few; CDR3nt: TGTGCCAGCAGTTACACAGGGTTGTCGGGAAACACCATATATTTT; CDR3aa: CASSYTGLSGNTIYF